Listed below are T cell receptor beta chains from one sample, sequenced in a study of T cell changes during pregnancy in multiple sclerosis. Some clones are missing from TCRdb's copy, which holds only in-frame ones; the method was immunoSEQ multiplex PCR. In the table there are 35,000 to 50,000 clones, roughly nine tenths of which are singletons. The sequencing used CD4+ T cells from peripheral blood mononuclear cells, collected in the third trimester of pregnancy. These receptors were obtained from a female donor in good health, enrolled as a control in a pregnancy study. The CDR3 runs from the conserved cysteine through the conserved F or W. D genes are given only for firm matches. The size of a clone is reported for some rows only, either as once, few or many, or as a class for expanded clones.

D gene	J gene	clone size	V gene	CDR3 DNA	CDR3 protein
.	TRBJ2-3	.	TRBV7-2	TGTGCCAGCAGCTTAGCCTCTAGGCCGCGCACAGATACGCAGTATTTT	CASSLASRPRTDTQYF
.	TRBJ1-4	once	TRBV4-3	TGCGCCAGCAGCCAACGGGGGGGCAAGGAAAAACTGCTTTTT	CASSQRGGKEKLLF
.	TRBJ2-7	.	TRBV9	TGTGCCAGCACCCCCTTGGGGGCTGGGGAGCAGTACTTC	CASTPLGAGEQYF
.	TRBJ1-1	.	TRBV11-2	TGTGCCAGCAGCTTAGAGTCCGGGGTGGTCGCTGAAGCTTTCTTT	CASSLESGVVAEAFF
TRBD2	TRBJ2-3	.	TRBV5-5	TGTGCCAGCGAAGGGGATAGCGGGAGCGCAGATACGCAGTATTTT	CASEGDSGSADTQYF
.	TRBJ2-7	once	TRBV14	TGTGCCAGCAGCCCCGGGCTAGCAGTCTACGAGCAGTACTTC	CASSPGLAVYEQYF
TRBD2	TRBJ2-7	.	TRBV11-2	TGTGCCAGCAGCGTACTAGCGGCCAGGACCTACGAGCAGTACTTC	CASSVLAARTYEQYF
.	TRBJ1-1	.	TRBV2	TGTGCCAGCAGTGAACAGGGGAGTGTAGCTTTCTTT	CASSEQGSVAFF
.	TRBJ1-5	.	TRBV28	TGTGCCAGCAGTTTATATGTGGTGGAGGGGCCACAGCCCCAGCATTTT	CASSLYVVEGPQPQHF
.	TRBJ1-6	.	TRBV23-1	TGCGCCAGCAACCGGCAGGGGAGAAATTCACCCCTCCACTTT	CASNRQGRNSPLHF
.	TRBJ1-5	once	TRBV10-3	TGTGCCATCAGTGAAGGTCCAGGGAAGAATCAGCCCCAGCATTTT	CAISEGPGKNQPQHF
.	TRBJ2-1	.	TRBV28	TGTGCCAGCAGTTCCCAGGGTAACAATGAGCAGTTCTTC	CASSSQGNNEQFF
.	TRBJ2-4	once	TRBV19	TGTGCCACCGGGGCGGGGGCCAAAAACATTCAGTACTTC	CATGAGAKNIQYF
.	TRBJ2-7	.	TRBV29-1	TGCAGCGCGGGGACCTACGAGCAGTACTTC	CSAGTYEQYF
.	TRBJ2-7	once	TRBV18	TGTGCCAGCTCAGCCAGCGTAGGAGTAAACGAGCAGTACTTC	CASSASVGVNEQYF